The 5 T cell receptor beta chains below all came from one sample that was sequenced in a study of blood T cells in healthy people across ages. With a J-beta primer mix and a sample-barcoded 5' primer, a second PCR ran about 6 to 11 cycles. TCRdb re-called the 5' RACE reads through MiXCR, storing one row per CDR3 protein. The table shows some 1.4 million distinct CDR3 sequences, with approximately 40% occurring only once. Sequenced: blood. These receptors all come from a woman between 18 and 29 years old in good health.

V is TRBV6-5 and J is TRBJ2-7; 7 bases are a match to TRBD1. Per the germline V gene, CDR1 is MNHEY and CDR2 is SVGAGI. This CDR3 contains 15 residues. V was clipped by 0 bases and J by 3 bases; unmatched bases: 5. CDR3 sequence (DNA): TGTGCCAGCAGTTACTCCCGGGCAGGGGGCTACGAGCAGTACTTC. It encodes CASSYSRAGGYEQYF.

In its sample, this clonotype was seen a few times. This chain uses TRBV12-5 with TRBJ2-1; D unclear. This CDR3 has 15 residues. V was pared by 4 bases and J by 0 bases, with 10 bases between. CDR1 LGHNT and CDR2 FRNRAP come from the germline V gene. CDR3 amino acids: CASGSDPSSYNEQFF. CDR3 coding DNA: TGTGCTAGTGGTTCAGACCCGAGCTCCTACAATGAGCAGTTCTTC.

The table lists this clonotype with a few counts. The chain joins TRBV29-1 to TRBJ1-2; unclear D gene. Trimming left V 7 bases short and J 8 bases short, with 14 bases between. Germline CDR1 is SQVTM and CDR2 is ANQGSEA. This CDR3 comprises 11 residues. CDR3 protein: CSGEMTRGYTF. The DNA of the CDR3 is TGCAGCGGGGAAATGACGAGGGGCTACACCTTC.

The chain couples TRBV9 to TRBJ2-1, with a possible D match to TRBD2 (6 bases). V lost 3 bases and J lost 0, with 13 bases in between. This CDR3 comprises 16 residues. The germline CDR1 and CDR2 sequences are SGDLS and YYNGEE. As DNA, the CDR3 is TGTGCCAGCAGCGCCCTAGCGCCAAGCTCCTACAATGAGCAGTTCTTC. Protein sequence: CASSALAPSSYNEQFF.

This clonotype occurred many times. This chain uses TRBV4-1 with TRBJ2-1; perhaps TRBD1 as D (6 bases). This CDR3 is built from 16 residues. Deletions cut 6 bases from V and 4 bases from J, with 19 bases between. Per the germline V gene, CDR1 is MGHRA and CDR2 is YSYEKL. CDR3 sequence: CASRALQGTNYNEQFF. CDR3 bases: TGCGCCAGCAGGGCCTTACAGGGTACAAATTACAATGAGCAGTTCTTC.